What follows are 3 T cell receptor beta chains derived from one specimen sequenced in a study of beta chain features in type 1 diabetes. Investigators reverse transcribed all isolated RNA, so they sequenced expressed TCRB transcripts. Some clones are missing from TCRdb's copy, which holds only in-frame ones; the method was immunoSEQ multiplex PCR. The data contain around 450,000 clones, approximately 10% of them singletons. What was sequenced was naive CD4+ T cells from blood. These receptors originate from a woman younger than 30 in good health.

The chain links TRBV10-3 to TRBJ1-2; possibly TRBD1 for D (5 bases). The V gene's germline CDR1 is ENHRY and CDR2 SYGVKD. The CDR3 sequence is 13 residues long. V was clipped by 0 bases and J by 5 bases, with 7 bases between them. The CDR3 DNA sequence: TGTGCCATCAGTGAGTCCCCAGGGTATGGCTACACCTTC. Translating gives CAISESPGYGYTF.

Points on this clone: The sample carries other DNA sequences with the same CDR3. The chain joins TRBV9 to TRBJ2-5; D gene uncertain. Germline V gene lookup returns CDR1 SGDLS and CDR2 YYNGEE. V shed 1 base and J shed 4 bases, with 8 bases lying between them. CDR3 length: 13 amino acids. Here the CDR3 reads CASSVWVGETQYF. In DNA, the CDR3 is TGTGCCAGCAGCGTATGGGTTGGAGAGACCCAGTACTTC.

This clone appeared a few times. The chain is built from TRBV18 and TRBJ1-4; D ambiguous. CDR3 length equals 13 residues. Trimming removed 2 bases from V and 8 bases from J, with 9 bases in between. Germline V lookup: CDR1 KGHSH, CDR2 LQKENI. The CDR3 sequence: CASSPGLTEKLFF. CDR3 DNA: TGTGCCAGCTCACCAGGGCTGACCGAAAAACTGTTTTTT.